The subject of this entry is one TCR beta chain. Germline loops: CDR1 SGHRS, CDR2 YFSETQ. V was pared by 4 bases and J by 4 bases, with 9 bases of the junction left unmatched. This CDR3 has 16 amino acids. Per the authors' pipeline: Scientists estimated how many nucleated cells there were by amplifying reference gene primers. Clones were read by immunoSEQ multiplex PCR, and TCRdb kept only the in-frame ones, dropping some. V, J and clone size are taken as reported in that table, and D and trimming were inferred from the DNA itself. The table lists around 320,000 clones, roughly 85% of them singletons. The data originate from a study of blood T cell repertoires in COVID-19. Study-wide context: The United States, Italy and Spain supplied acute and convalescent COVID-19 samples. PBMCs, B-cell-depleted T cells, or T cells were the source of the cDNA or gDNA that made up the material.

The TCR originated in a human donor in a cohort sampled during active COVID-19. V is TRBV5-1 and J is TRBJ1-3, with 9 bases lining up with TRBD1. The sample comprised peripheral blood. The CDR3 coding sequence is TGCGCCAGCAGCCGTGAAGGGACAGGGTCCGGAAACACCATATATTTT. It encodes CASSREGTGSGNTIYF.